This T cell receptor beta chain originates from a study of CD8 T cells in ankylosing spondylitis. Scientists made TCR beta libraries using quantitative 5'-RACE with molecular barcodes. TCRdb redid the calling of the 5' RACE reads with MiXCR, one entry per CDR3 protein. The repertoire holds 130,000 or so distinct CDR3 sequences, with more than 15% as singletons. This clonotype has just a few counts. What it binds is unknown. CDR3 length equals 13 residues. Trimming cost V 5 bases and J 4 bases, with 11 bases left between them. Germline V gives CDR1 LNHNV, CDR2 YYDKDF (reference sequence). General study points: Ankylosing spondylitis blood appeared to be characterized by a TCR beta motif of 7 to 9 highly homologous variants. Disease-associated clones were reportedly significantly overrepresented in matched ankylosing spondylitis synovial fluid.

J is TRBJ1-2 and V is TRBV15; no definite D call. Sequenced: blood, either unsorted or a sorted T cell fraction (not recorded which). The clonotype originates from a male donor with ankylosing spondylitis. As DNA, the CDR3 is TGTGCCACCAGCTCCGCCGGTGGCTATGGCTACACCTTC. It translates to CATSSAGGYGYTF.